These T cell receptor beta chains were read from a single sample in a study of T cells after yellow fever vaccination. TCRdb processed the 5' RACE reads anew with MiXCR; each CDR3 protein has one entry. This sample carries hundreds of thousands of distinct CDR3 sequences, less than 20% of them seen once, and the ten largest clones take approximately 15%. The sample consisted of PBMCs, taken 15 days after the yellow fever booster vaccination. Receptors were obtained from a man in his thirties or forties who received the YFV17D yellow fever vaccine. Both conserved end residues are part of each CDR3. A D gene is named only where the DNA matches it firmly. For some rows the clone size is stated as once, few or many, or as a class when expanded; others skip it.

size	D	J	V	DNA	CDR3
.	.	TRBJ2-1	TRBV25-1	TGTGCCAGCAGCCCCGGACACCTTCTCAATGAGCAGTTCTTC	CASSPGHLLNEQFF
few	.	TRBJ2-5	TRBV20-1	TGCAGTGCCACGTTTCAGCAAGAGACCCAGTACTTC	CSATFQQETQYF
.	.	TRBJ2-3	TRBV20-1	TGCAGTGCTAGCAGCCGTAGCGGATCAGAGCGGAGGTCCTCAGATACGCAGTATTTT	CSASSRSGSERRSSDTQYF
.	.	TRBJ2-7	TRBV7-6	TGTGCCAGCAGCTTAGCGTCTGACAGACCGGACGAGCAGTACTTC	CASSLASDRPDEQYF
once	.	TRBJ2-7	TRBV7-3	TGTGCCAGCAGCTTAACTTCCGGCCGCGAGCAGTACTTC	CASSLTSGREQYF
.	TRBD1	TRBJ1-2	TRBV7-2	TGTGCCAGCAGGGGACAGAACTATGTTGGCTACACCTTC	CASRGQNYVGYTF
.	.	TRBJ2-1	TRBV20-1	TGCAGTGCTGAGGGGGAGGGCCGGAAGTTCTTC	CSAEGEGRKFF
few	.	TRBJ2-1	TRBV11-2	TGTGCCAGCAGCGTAAGCGGGACAGACGTGCAGTTCTTC	CASSVSGTDVQFF
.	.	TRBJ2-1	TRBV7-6	TGTGCCAGCGCCCGAACGCCGACCCTCGGGACTTCATACAATGAGCAGTTCTTC	CASARTPTLGTSYNEQFF
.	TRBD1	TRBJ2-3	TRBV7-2	TGTGCCAGCAGCTCCTGGACAGGGACGCAGTATTTT	CASSSWTGTQYF
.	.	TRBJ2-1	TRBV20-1	TGCAGTGCTAGCCGACAGACTGGGGGACCGTTCTTC	CSASRQTGGPFF
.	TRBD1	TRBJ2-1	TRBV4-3	TGCGCCAGCAGCCAAGAAACAGGGGGTGAGCAGTTCTTC	CASSQETGGEQFF
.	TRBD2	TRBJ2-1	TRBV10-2	TGCGCCAGCAGTGAGTCGAATGTGGGAGGGCGAGGGTACTACAATGAGCAGTTCTTC	CASSESNVGGRGYYNEQFF
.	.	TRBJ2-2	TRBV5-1	TGCGCCAGCAGCCGACTACTTAACACCGGGGAGCTGTTTTTT	CASSRLLNTGELFF
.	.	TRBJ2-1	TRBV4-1	TGCGCCAGCAGCTGGCAGGGTCGTGAGCAGTTCTTC	CASSWQGREQFF
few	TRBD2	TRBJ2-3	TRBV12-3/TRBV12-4	TGTGCCAGCAGTCCCCAAGCGGGAGTAACAGATACGCAGTATTTT	CASSPQAGVTDTQYF
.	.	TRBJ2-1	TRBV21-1	TGTGCCAGGCGGTTTCTAGCGGGAGCTTACAATGAGCAGTTCTTC	CARRFLAGAYNEQFF
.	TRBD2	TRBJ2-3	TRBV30	TGTGCCTGGAGGACTAGCGGGAACGTCCCCACAGATACGCAGTATTTT	CAWRTSGNVPTDTQYF
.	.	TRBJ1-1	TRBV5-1	TGCGCCAGCAGCTTGGGGGGGCGTATGGCTGAAGCTTTCTTT	CASSLGGRMAEAFF
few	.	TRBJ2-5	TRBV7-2	TGTGCCAGCAGCTTAGTGCCCGCCCGCTGGGAGACCCAGTACTTC	CASSLVPARWETQYF
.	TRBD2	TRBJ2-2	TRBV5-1	TGCGCCAGCACCCTAGCGGGAGCAAGCGGGGAGCTGTTTTTT	CASTLAGASGELFF
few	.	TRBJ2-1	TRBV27	TGTGCCAGCAGTCACGACCAAAGCTCCTACAATGAGCAGTTCTTC	CASSHDQSSYNEQFF
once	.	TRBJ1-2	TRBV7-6	TGTGCCAGCAGCTTAGGGTCGTCGGCAGTAGTCTATGGCTACACCTTC	CASSLGSSAVVYGYTF
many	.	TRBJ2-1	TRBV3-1	TGTGCCAGCAGCCAAGTCTCCAATGAGCAGTTCTTC	CASSQVSNEQFF
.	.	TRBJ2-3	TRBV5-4	TGTGCCAGCAGCCCGGAGGGCCAGGCTACGCAGTATTTT	CASSPEGQATQYF
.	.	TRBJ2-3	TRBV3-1	TGTGCCAGCAGCCCCGCCCGGACTGTGAGGCCAGATACGCAGTATTTT	CASSPARTVRPDTQYF
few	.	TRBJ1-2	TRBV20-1	TGCAGTGCTCCCAACCCGTCCGTCGACTATGGCTACACCTTC	CSAPNPSVDYGYTF
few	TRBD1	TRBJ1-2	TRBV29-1	TGCAGCGTGGTGGGGACAGAGTATGGCTACACCTTC	CSVVGTEYGYTF
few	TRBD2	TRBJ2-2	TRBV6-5	TGTGCCAGCACCCCATTGCCTAGACCAGCGGGAGCCGGGGAGCTGTTTTTT	CASTPLPRPAGAGELFF
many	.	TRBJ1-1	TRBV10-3	TGTGCCATCAGGGAAGGAGGGGCGCTTCCGGCTTTCTTT	CAIREGGALPAFF
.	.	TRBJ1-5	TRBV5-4	TGTGCCAGCAGCTTATCCTATGATCAGCCCCAGCATTTT	CASSLSYDQPQHF
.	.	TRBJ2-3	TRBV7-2	TGTGCCAGCAGCTACAGGGACCACACAGATACGCAGTATTTT	CASSYRDHTDTQYF
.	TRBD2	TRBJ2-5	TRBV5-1	TGCGCCAGCAGCTTGGTGGTAGCGGGAGGGCAAGAGACCCAGTACTTC	CASSLVVAGGQETQYF
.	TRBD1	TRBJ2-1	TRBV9	TGTGCCAGCAGCGTGGGACAGGGGACGTACAATGAGCAGTTCTTC	CASSVGQGTYNEQFF
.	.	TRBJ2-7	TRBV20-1	TGCAGTGCTATCCTTACTACAGAAATCGAGCAGTACTTC	CSAILTTEIEQYF
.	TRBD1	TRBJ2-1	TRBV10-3	TGTGCCATCAGTGAGTCGCAAGCACAGGGGGCAGATGGTGAGCAGTTCTTC	CAISESQAQGADGEQFF
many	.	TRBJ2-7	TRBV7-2	TGTGCCAGCAGCTTTCGGACGGGAGACGAGCAGTACTTC	CASSFRTGDEQYF
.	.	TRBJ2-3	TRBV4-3	TGCGCCAGCAGCCTCACCGCAGAAACAGATACGCAGTATTTT	CASSLTAETDTQYF
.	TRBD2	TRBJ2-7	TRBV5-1	TGCGCCAGCAGAAAGGGACTACAATACGAGCAGTACTTC	CASRKGLQYEQYF
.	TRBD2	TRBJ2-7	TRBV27	TGTGCCAGCAGTTTATCGAGGCCGCTACTAGCGGGAGGGCCGGGGGAGCAGTACTTC	CASSLSRPLLAGGPGEQYF
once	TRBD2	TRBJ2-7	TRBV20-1	TGCAGTGCCTACAGGACTAGCGGGAGTTACGAGCAGTACTTC	CSAYRTSGSYEQYF
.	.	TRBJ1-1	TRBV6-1	TGTGCCAGCAGCGCTACCCGAGTCTTGAACACTGAAGCTTTCTTT	CASSATRVLNTEAFF
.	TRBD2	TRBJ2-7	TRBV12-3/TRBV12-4	TGTGCCAGCAGTTTCCCCGCCCTCGGACTAGCGGGAGTCCTAATTTCCTACGAGCAGTACTTC	CASSFPALGLAGVLISYEQYF
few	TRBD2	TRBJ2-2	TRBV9	TGTGCCAGCACAGCGGGAAACACCGGGGAGCTGTTTTTT	CASTAGNTGELFF
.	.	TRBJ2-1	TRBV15	TGTGCCACCAGCAGAGCTGGCTCCTACAATGAGCAGTTCTTC	CATSRAGSYNEQFF
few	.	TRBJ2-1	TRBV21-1	TGTGCCAGCCCTTCCTCACGGGAGCCCCTAAATGAGCAGTTCTTC	CASPSSREPLNEQFF
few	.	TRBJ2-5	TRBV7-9	TGTGCCAGCGGGAGGCGGAAAGAGACCCAGTACTTC	CASGRRKETQYF
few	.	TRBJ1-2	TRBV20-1	TGCAGTGCTAGAGATCTCGCCGTTGGCTACACCTTC	CSARDLAVGYTF